Listed below are T cell receptor beta chains from one sample, sequenced in a study of patients and donors after allogeneic stem cell transplantation. TCRdb analysed the RT-PCR reads with MiXCR anew, one entry per CDR3 protein. The table has approximately 170,000 distinct CDR3 sequences, about 29% seen once; the top ten hold 3.2%. Input material: blood, either unsorted or a sorted T cell fraction (not recorded which). Every receptor here comes from a human donor who was either an allogeneic HSCT recipient or a stem cell or donor lymphocyte infusion donor (not recorded which). It is not recorded whose cells these are; they may come from a transplant donor. Each CDR3 is given with its conserved first and last residue. The order of the fields is CDR3 length, clone size, V gene, J gene, CDR3 protein. Clone size is not always given. Where it is, it says once, few, many or a class for expanded clones.

length: 13
size: -
V: TRBV12-3/TRBV12-4
J: TRBJ2-2
CDR3: CASSLVPRGELFF

length: 15
size: -
V: TRBV3-1
J: TRBJ2-7
CDR3: CASSQPGQGAYEQYF

length: 13
size: -
V: TRBV27
J: TRBJ2-7
CDR3: CASSFRDRGEQYF

length: 13
size: -
V: TRBV4-3
J: TRBJ1-5
CDR3: CASSQDNRQPQQF

length: 15
size: -
V: TRBV5-1
J: TRBJ2-5
CDR3: CASSWTGVAQETQYF

length: 15
size: -
V: TRBV6-6
J: TRBJ1-2
CDR3: CASSLGGLLPSGYTF

length: 15
size: -
V: TRBV7-8
J: TRBJ1-6
CDR3: CASSSWTGHNSPLHF

length: 15
size: -
V: TRBV20-1
J: TRBJ2-7
CDR3: CSANDPGQDFYEQYF

length: 15
size: -
V: TRBV29-1
J: TRBJ2-6
CDR3: CSVRALSPGANVLTF

length: 15
size: few
V: TRBV11-3
J: TRBJ1-1
CDR3: CASSLGAGKDTEAFF

length: 11
size: few
V: TRBV12-3/TRBV12-4
J: TRBJ2-2
CDR3: CASIRAGELFF

length: 15
size: few
V: TRBV20-1
J: TRBJ1-6
CDR3: CSARAQDGAHSPLHF

length: 14
size: -
V: TRBV20-1
J: TRBJ1-6
CDR3: CSARLGQGSAPLHF

length: 17
size: once
V: TRBV4-3
J: TRBJ2-1
CDR3: CASSQDSQAGGLNEQFF

length: 10
size: -
V: TRBV24-1
J: TRBJ2-3
CDR3: CATQGDTQYF

length: 15
size: -
V: TRBV20-1
J: TRBJ2-1
CDR3: CSAPEGGSSYNEQFF

length: 16
size: few
V: TRBV4-3
J: TRBJ1-2
CDR3: CASSQDEKGEYYGYTF

length: 16
size: many
V: TRBV4-2
J: TRBJ1-6
CDR3: CASSQRDDGRNSPLHF

length: 14
size: few
V: TRBV25-1
J: TRBJ1-2
CDR3: CASSEIGRGSGYTF

length: 19
size: -
V: TRBV24-1
J: TRBJ2-1
CDR3: CATSDHPGLAGGPYNEQFF

length: 15
size: few
V: TRBV21-1
J: TRBJ2-1
CDR3: CASSKRGSSYNEQFF

length: 15
size: -
V: TRBV11-2
J: TRBJ1-1
CDR3: CASSPTGSGNTEAFF

length: 16
size: few
V: TRBV5-1
J: TRBJ2-5
CDR3: CASSLDVVAPQETQYF

length: 16
size: -
V: TRBV4-2
J: TRBJ2-7
CDR3: CASSQVPGLPGYEQYF

length: 14
size: -
V: TRBV29-1
J: TRBJ2-7
CDR3: CSVLEGTGDYEQYF

length: 17
size: -
V: TRBV7-8
J: TRBJ1-5
CDR3: CASSLRTGGGGNQPQHF

length: 14
size: few
V: TRBV5-5
J: TRBJ2-1
CDR3: CASSWGTSGNEQFF

length: 17
size: -
V: TRBV4-2
J: TRBJ2-2
CDR3: CASSQATSGHSPGELFF

length: 15
size: few
V: TRBV5-1
J: TRBJ1-3
CDR3: CASRDAGTRSNTIYF

length: 15
size: -
V: TRBV4-3
J: TRBJ1-5
CDR3: CASSQDSGRLQPQHF

length: 17
size: -
V: TRBV10-3
J: TRBJ2-1
CDR3: CAISVLPEGGRRSEQFF

length: 15
size: -
V: TRBV6-1
J: TRBJ1-4
CDR3: CASTFAPFRDEKLFF

length: 17
size: -
V: TRBV4-1
J: TRBJ2-3
CDR3: CASSRIGLAGGLDTQYF

length: 15
size: -
V: TRBV27
J: TRBJ2-5
CDR3: CASSLSGQGAETQYF

length: 15
size: few
V: TRBV6-5
J: TRBJ2-3
CDR3: CASSLSQGGTDTQYF

length: 15
size: -
V: TRBV6-5
J: TRBJ2-2
CDR3: CASSFGGHNTGELFF

length: 15
size: -
V: TRBV6-2/TRBV6-3
J: TRBJ2-3
CDR3: CASSSGGGGTDTQYF

length: 12
size: many
V: TRBV18
J: TRBJ1-1
CDR3: CASSPIGQTTFF